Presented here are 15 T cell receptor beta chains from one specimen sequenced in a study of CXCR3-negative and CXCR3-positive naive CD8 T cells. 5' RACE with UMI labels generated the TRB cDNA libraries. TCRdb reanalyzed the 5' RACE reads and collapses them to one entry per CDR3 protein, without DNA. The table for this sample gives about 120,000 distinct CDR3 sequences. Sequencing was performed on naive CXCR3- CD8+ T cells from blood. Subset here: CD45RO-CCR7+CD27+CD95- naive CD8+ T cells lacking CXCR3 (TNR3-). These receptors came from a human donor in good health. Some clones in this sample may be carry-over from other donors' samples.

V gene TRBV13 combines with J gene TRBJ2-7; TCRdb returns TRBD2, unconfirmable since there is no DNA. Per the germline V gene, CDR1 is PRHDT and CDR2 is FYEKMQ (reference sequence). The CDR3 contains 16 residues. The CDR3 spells CASSSGLAGILYEQYF. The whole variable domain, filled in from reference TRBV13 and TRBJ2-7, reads AAGVIQSPRHLIKEKRETATLKCYPIPRHDTVYWYQQGPGQDPQFLISFYEKMQSDKGSIPDRFSAQQFSDYHSELNMSSLELGDSALYFCASSSGLAGILYEQYFGPGTRLTVT.

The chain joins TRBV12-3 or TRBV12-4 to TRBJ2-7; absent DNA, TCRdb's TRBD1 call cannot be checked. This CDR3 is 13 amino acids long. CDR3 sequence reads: CASSFGQGWEQYF.

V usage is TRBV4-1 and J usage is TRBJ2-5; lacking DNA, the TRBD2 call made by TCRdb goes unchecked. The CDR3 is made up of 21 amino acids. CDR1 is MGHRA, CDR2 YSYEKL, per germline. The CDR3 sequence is CASSPRNGRASGIGEQETQYF.

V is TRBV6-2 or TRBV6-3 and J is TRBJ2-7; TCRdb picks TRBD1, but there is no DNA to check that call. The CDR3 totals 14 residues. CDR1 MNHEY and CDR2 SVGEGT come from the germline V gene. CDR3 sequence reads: CATTLEGQIYEQYF.

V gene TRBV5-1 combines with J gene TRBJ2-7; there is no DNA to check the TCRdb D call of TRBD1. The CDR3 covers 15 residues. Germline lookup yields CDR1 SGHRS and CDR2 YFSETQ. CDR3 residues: CASSLAGTGNYEQYF.

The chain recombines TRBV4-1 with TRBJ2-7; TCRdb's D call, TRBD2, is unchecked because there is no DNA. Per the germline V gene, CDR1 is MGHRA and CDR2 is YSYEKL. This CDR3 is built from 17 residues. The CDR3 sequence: CASSQEWRLAALAEQYF.

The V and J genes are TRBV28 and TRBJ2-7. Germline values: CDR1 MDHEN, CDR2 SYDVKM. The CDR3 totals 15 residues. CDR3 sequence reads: CASSFQVDSSYEQYF.

This CDR3 is CSARRGDRAKNIQYF. This chain links TRBV20-1 with TRBJ2-4; TCRdb gives TRBD2 as the D gene, but with no DNA this cannot be confirmed. The CDR3 runs to 15 residues. Per the germline V gene, CDR1 is DFQATT and CDR2 is SNEGSKA (reference sequence).

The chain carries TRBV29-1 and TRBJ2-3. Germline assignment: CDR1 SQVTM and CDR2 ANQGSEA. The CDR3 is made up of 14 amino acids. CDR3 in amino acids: CSVEAPTSTDTQYF.

The CDR3 sequence is CASSRDRVIYEQYF. The chain links TRBV28 to TRBJ2-7; TCRdb calls TRBD1, which cannot be checked without DNA. This CDR3 has 14 amino acids. Looked up from germline, CDR1 is MDHEN and CDR2 is SYDVKM.

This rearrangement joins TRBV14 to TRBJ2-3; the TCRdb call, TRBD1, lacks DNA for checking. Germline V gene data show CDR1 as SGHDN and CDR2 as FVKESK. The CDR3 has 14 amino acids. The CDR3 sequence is CASSQHRGPDTQYF.

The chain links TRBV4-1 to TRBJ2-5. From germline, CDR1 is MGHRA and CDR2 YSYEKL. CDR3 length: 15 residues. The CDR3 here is CASSQEGRNQETQYF.

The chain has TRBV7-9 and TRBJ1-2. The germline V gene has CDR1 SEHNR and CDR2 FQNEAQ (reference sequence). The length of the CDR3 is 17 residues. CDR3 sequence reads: CASSLGGAVSTDYGYTF.

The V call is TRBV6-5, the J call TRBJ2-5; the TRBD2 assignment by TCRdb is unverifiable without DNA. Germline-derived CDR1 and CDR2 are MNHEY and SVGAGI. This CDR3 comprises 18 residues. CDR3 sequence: CASSYAKLAGGPQETQYF.

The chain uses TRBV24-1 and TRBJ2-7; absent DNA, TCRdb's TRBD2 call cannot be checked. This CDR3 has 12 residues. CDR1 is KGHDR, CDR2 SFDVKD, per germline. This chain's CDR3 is CATSDGSYEQYF.